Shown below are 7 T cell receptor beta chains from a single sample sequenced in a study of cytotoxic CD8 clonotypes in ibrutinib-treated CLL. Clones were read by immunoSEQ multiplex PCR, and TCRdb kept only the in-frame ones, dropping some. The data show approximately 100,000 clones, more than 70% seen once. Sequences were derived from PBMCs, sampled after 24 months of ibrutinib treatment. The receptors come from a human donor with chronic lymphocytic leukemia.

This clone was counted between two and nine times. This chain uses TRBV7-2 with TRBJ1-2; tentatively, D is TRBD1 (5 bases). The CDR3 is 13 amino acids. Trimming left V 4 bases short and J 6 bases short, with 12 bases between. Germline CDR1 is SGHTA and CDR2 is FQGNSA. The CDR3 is CASSSRGGNGYTF. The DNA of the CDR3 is TGTGCCAGCAGCTCGAGGGGTGGAAATGGCTACACCTTC.

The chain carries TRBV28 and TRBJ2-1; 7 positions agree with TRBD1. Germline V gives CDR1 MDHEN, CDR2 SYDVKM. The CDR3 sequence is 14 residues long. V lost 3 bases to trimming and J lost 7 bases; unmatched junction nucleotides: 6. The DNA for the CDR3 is TGTGCCAGCAGTTTTGCAGGGGGTTATAATGAGCAGTTCTTC. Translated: CASSFAGGYNEQFF.

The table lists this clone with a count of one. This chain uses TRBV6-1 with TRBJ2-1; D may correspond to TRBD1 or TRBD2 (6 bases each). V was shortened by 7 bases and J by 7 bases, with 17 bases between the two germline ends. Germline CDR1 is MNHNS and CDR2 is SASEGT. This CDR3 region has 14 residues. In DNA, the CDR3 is TGTGCCAGCATTTCGGTGGGGGGCCGGAATGAGCAGTTCTTC. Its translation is CASISVGGRNEQFF.

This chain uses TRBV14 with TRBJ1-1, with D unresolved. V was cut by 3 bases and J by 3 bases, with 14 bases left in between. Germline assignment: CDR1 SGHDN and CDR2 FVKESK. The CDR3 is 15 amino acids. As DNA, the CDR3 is TGTGCCAGCAGCCAGAGAGATGGGGTTTACACTGAAGCTTTCTTT. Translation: CASSQRDGVYTEAFF.

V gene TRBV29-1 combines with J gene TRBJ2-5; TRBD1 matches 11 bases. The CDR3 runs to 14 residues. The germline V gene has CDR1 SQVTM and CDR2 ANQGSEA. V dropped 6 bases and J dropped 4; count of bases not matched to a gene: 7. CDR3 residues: CSVQRGQGVETQYF. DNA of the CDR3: TGCAGCGTCCAACGGGGACAGGGGGTAGAGACCCAGTACTTC.

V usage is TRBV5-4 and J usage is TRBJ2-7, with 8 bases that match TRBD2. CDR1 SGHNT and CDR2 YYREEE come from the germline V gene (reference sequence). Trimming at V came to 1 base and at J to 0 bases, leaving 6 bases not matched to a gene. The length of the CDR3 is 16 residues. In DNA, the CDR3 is TGTGCCAGCAGCTTGCAACGGGAGGGCCTCTCCTACGAGCAGTACTTC. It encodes CASSLQREGLSYEQYF.

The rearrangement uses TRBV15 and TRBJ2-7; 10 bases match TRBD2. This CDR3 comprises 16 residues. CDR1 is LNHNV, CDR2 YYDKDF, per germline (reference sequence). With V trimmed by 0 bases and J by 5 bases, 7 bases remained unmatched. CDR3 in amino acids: CATSREASGSINEQYF. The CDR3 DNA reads TGTGCCACCAGCAGAGAGGCTAGCGGGAGTATCAACGAGCAGTACTTC.